This TCR beta chain was sequenced in a study of blood T cell repertoires in COVID-19. As for the study in general: The samples span acute and convalescent COVID-19 from the United States, Italy and Spain.

The V end lost 3 bases, the J end lost 6 bases, and 8 bases lay between the germline ends. The CDR3 is 13 amino acids. CDR1 SGHAT and CDR2 FQDESV come from the germline V gene (reference sequence). Profiled with immunoSEQ multiplex PCR; TCRdb holds only in-frame clones, not every one. The table shows hundreds of thousands of clones, with about 89% occurring only once. This chain joins TRBV11-1 and TRBJ2-2; D is possibly TRBD2 (6 bases). This clonotype was obtained from a woman in her sixties or seventies with COVID-19, enrolled during active disease. Input material: peripheral blood. The CDR3 DNA is TGTGCCAGCAGCTTGGAGGGACCCGGGGAGCTGTTTTTT. It is translated as CASSLEGPGELFF.